The 23 T cell receptor beta chains listed next were all sequenced from one sample in a study of T cells in Graves' hyperthyroidism and ophthalmopathy. Amplified TCR beta CDR3 regions came from RNA transcripts. The TCR CDR3 first-round RT-PCR relied on the HTBI primer set. TCRdb called the multiplex PCR reads again in MiXCR, with one record for every CDR3 protein. The sample carries 40,000 to 60,000 distinct CDR3 sequences, 48% recorded once. Sample: blood. The receptors shown here come from a woman in her 50s with Graves' ophthalmopathy.

V usage is TRBV7-9 and J usage is TRBJ2-2; 8 bases agree with TRBD1. Per the germline V gene, CDR1 is SEHNR and CDR2 is FQNEAQ (reference sequence). The junction had 8 bases not matched to a gene; V was cut back by 7 bases and J by 1 base. This CDR3 region has 16 residues. The CDR3 sequence is CASITSGTGNTGELFF. In nucleotides, the CDR3 is TGTGCCAGCATCACATCCGGGACAGGGAACACCGGGGAGCTGTTTTTT.

This clonotype has at least ten counts. The chain joins TRBV15 to TRBJ2-2, with D unresolved. V gave up 10 bases and J gave up 3 bases, with 12 bases separating them. The CDR3 covers 13 residues. Looked up from germline, CDR1 is LNHNV and CDR2 is YYDKDF (reference sequence). The CDR3 reads CAIFDGDTGELFF. CDR3 DNA: TGTGCCATCTTCGATGGGGACACCGGGGAGCTGTTTTTT.

The table lists this clonotype with many counts. This sequence joins TRBV7-2 and TRBJ1-5; D perhaps matches TRBD1 (5 bases). V was shortened by 2 bases and J by 7 bases, with 15 bases between the two germline ends. Germline assignment: CDR1 SGHTA and CDR2 FQGNSA. The CDR3 totals 15 residues. CDR3 residues: CASSLSRVSGQPQHF. CDR3 DNA sequence: TGTGCCAGCAGCTTAAGCAGGGTCTCAGGGCAGCCCCAGCATTTT.

This clonotype was observed at least ten times. The chain joins TRBV19 to TRBJ1-1, with 9 bases fitting TRBD1. Germline CDR1 reads LNHDA; CDR2 reads SQIVND (reference sequence). V shed 4 bases, J shed 5 bases, and the junction held 5 bases outside the gene matches. The CDR3 is made up of 14 amino acids. The CDR3, as DNA: TGTGCCAGTAGTACTGGGACAGGGTTGACTGAAGCTTTCTTT. It yields the protein CASSTGTGLTEAFF.

At least ten counts were recorded for this clonotype. V and J are TRBV7-6 and TRBJ1-1; possibly TRBD1 for D (6 bases). The CDR3 extends over 16 amino acids. The germline V and J ends were trimmed by 7 bases and 2 bases, with 20 bases remaining between them. CDR1 SGHVS and CDR2 FNYEAQ come from the germline V gene. The CDR3 nucleotides are TGTGCCAGCACCCCCGGGGGCAGCATCATTAACACTGAAGCTTTCTTT. Its protein is CASTPGGSIINTEAFF.

With respect to this clonotype: Since a much larger clone is just one base distant, this may be a read error. The conserved closing phenylalanine or tryptophan is absent in this CDR3, likely reflecting a read error. The chain recombines TRBV6-1 with TRBJ1-3; D unresolved. CDR1 and CDR2 (germline): MNHNS, SASEGT. This CDR3 has 14 amino acids. Trimming left V 2 bases short and J 0 bases short, with 5 bases between. This CDR3 reads CASSEKGSGNTIYL. The DNA of the CDR3 is TGTGCCAGCAGTGAAAAGGGCTCTGGAAACACCATATATTTG.

There are many counts of this clonotype. The chain is built from TRBV5-1 and TRBJ2-3, with 10 bases identical to TRBD2. CDR1 and CDR2 (germline): SGHRS, YFSETQ. V dropped 4 bases and J dropped 6; count of bases not matched to a gene: 8. The CDR3 covers 15 residues. CDR3 sequence reads: CASSRGTSEGDTQYF. CDR3 coding DNA: TGCGCCAGCAGCCGGGGGACTAGCGAAGGGGATACGCAGTATTTT.

The rearrangement uses TRBV5-6 and TRBJ2-7; 7 positions match TRBD1. After removal of 5 bases from V and 2 bases from J, the junction contained 7 bases not matched to a gene. Germline loops: CDR1 SGHDT, CDR2 YYEEEE. The CDR3 runs to 14 residues. This CDR3 is CASRPRDRAYEQYF. CDR3 in DNA: TGTGCCAGCAGACCCCGGGACAGAGCCTACGAGCAGTACTTC.

This clonotype appeared many times. The chain joins TRBV20-1 to TRBJ2-7; 10 bases map to TRBD1. This CDR3 has 14 residues. V shed 6 bases, J shed 2 bases, and the junction held 7 bases outside the gene matches. CDR1 DFQATT and CDR2 SNEGSKA come from the germline V gene (reference sequence). The CDR3 DNA is TGCAGTGCATTAAGGACAGGGGGGACCTACGAGCAGTACTTC. Residues: CSALRTGGTYEQYF.

In its sample, this clonotype was seen a few times. V gene TRBV18 combines with J gene TRBJ2-7; no firm D call. The CDR3 has 13 residues. Trimming left V 2 bases short and J 5 bases short, with 10 bases between. CDR1 and CDR2 from the germline V gene are KGHSH and LQKENI. CDR3 sequence reads: CASSPVGSDEQYF. The CDR3 DNA reads as TGTGCCAGCTCACCAGTGGGAAGCGACGAGCAGTACTTC.

V gene TRBV24-1 combines with J gene TRBJ2-5, with 10 positions matching TRBD2. The CDR3 contains 15 residues. CDR1 is KGHDR and CDR2 is SFDVKD in the germline V gene. Unmatched junction bases numbered 7, after V lost 5 bases and J lost 5 bases. Here the CDR3 DNA reads TGTGCCACCAGTGGACGTAGCGGGAGGTGGGAGACCCAGTACTTC. It codes for CATSGRSGRWETQYF.

The gene calls are TRBV20-1 and TRBJ1-1, with D unresolved. Trimming left V 6 bases short and J 3 bases short, with 14 bases between. Germline CDR1 and CDR2: DFQATT and SNEGSKA (reference sequence). The CDR3 extends over 13 amino acids. The CDR3 spells CSASRTDDTEAFF. CDR3 DNA: TGCAGTGCCTCCCGGACTGACGACACTGAAGCTTTCTTT.

This clonotype was seen at least ten times. A much larger clonotype is one base distant, so this may be a read error. The chain recombines TRBV7-9 with TRBJ2-7; D is unresolved. This CDR3 region has 13 residues. Per germline, CDR1 SEHNR and CDR2 FQNEAQ (reference sequence). CDR3 residues: CAGSLNGDYEQYF. The CDR3 coding sequence is TGTGCCGGCAGCTTGAACGGAGACTACGAGCAGTACTTC.

The sample holds many counts of this clonotype. The chain couples TRBV15 to TRBJ2-2; TRBD1 is a possible D gene (6 bases). CDR1 is LNHNV, CDR2 YYDKDF, per germline (reference sequence). Trimming removed 3 bases at V and 5 bases at J, with 10 bases between. There are 14 residues in the CDR3. This CDR3 reads CATSSQGWTGELFF. CDR3 bases: TGTGCCACCAGCAGCCAGGGGTGGACCGGGGAGCTGTTTTTT. Variable domain in full (rest from reference TRBV15 and TRBJ2-2): DAMVIQNPRYQVTQFGKPVTLSCSQTLNHNVMYWYQQKSSQAPKLLFHYYDKDFNNEADTPDNFQSRRPNTSFCFLDIRSPGLGDTAMYLCATSSQGWTGELFFGEGSRLTVL.

This clonotype was picked up a small number of times. The chain joins TRBV9 to TRBJ2-5; TRBD2 is a possible D gene (5 bases). V lost 4 bases and J lost 2, with 24 bases in between. Germline V gene lookup returns CDR1 SGDLS and CDR2 YYNGEE. This CDR3 comprises 18 residues. DNA for the CDR3: TGTGCCAGCAGCCAACCACACATCGCTGGGAGCCAACAAGAGACCCAGTACTTC. Encoded protein: CASSQPHIAGSQQETQYF.

This clonotype was detected ten times or more. The rearrangement joins TRBV20-1 to TRBJ1-6; D may be TRBD1 (6 bases). The CDR3 covers 15 residues. Trimming left V 6 bases short and J 0 bases short, with 12 bases between. Germline CDR1 DFQATT, CDR2 SNEGSKA (reference sequence). The CDR3 DNA is TGCAGTGCCGCACAGGGAAGCTCCTATAATTCACCCCTCCACTTT. It specifies CSAAQGSSYNSPLHF.

Turning to this clonotype: This sequence may be a read error, since a much larger clone differs from it by one base. The genes are TRBV11-2 and TRBJ2-7; 7 nucleotides line up with TRBD2. The length of the CDR3 is 12 residues. Germline loops: CDR1 SGHAT, CDR2 FQNNGV. V lost 8 bases, J lost 5 bases, and 6 bases stayed unmatched. CDR3: CASGPGGNEQYF. CDR3 nucleotides: TGTGCCAGCGGCCCCGGGGGGAACGAGCAGTACTTC.

Turning to this clonotype: Because the CDR3 is missing its conserved closing phenylalanine or tryptophan, this is likely a read error. This chain connects TRBV14 to TRBJ2-7; D remains unclear. V was clipped by 5 bases and J by 0 bases, with 14 bases between them. The length of the CDR3 is 15 residues. Germline CDR1 reads SGHDN; CDR2 reads FVKESK. The CDR3 loop reads CASSSTGGNSYEQYL. The CDR3 DNA sequence: TGTGCCAGCAGCTCGACTGGCGGAAACTCCTACGAGCAGTACCTC.

This sequence joins TRBV5-5 and TRBJ1-6, with 9 bases identical to TRBD1. The V and J ends lost 4 bases and 6 bases, in that order; junction bases with no gene match: 5. Germline V gives CDR1 SGHKS, CDR2 YYEKEE (reference sequence). The CDR3 totals 15 residues. The CDR3 loop reads CASSAGTGLNSPLHF. CDR3 DNA: TGTGCCAGCAGCGCCGGGACAGGGCTTAATTCACCCCTCCACTTT. Looking up the rest from reference TRBV5-5 and TRBJ1-6 gives the full variable domain: DAGVTQSPTHLIKTRGQQVTLRCSPISGHKSVSWYQQVLGQGPQFIFQYYEKEERGRGNFPDRFSARQFPNYSSELNVNALLLGDSALYLCASSAGTGLNSPLHFGNGTRLTVT.

The chain uses TRBV6-2 or TRBV6-3 and TRBJ2-5, with 8 bases lining up with TRBD2. Germline CDR1 MNHEY, CDR2 SVGEGT. The CDR3 runs 12 residues. Trimming at V came to 4 bases and at J to 7 bases, leaving 2 bases not matched to a gene. CDR3 in amino acids: CASSSREGTQYF. The CDR3 coding sequence is TGTGCCAGCAGTTCCCGGGAGGGGACCCAGTACTTC.

The chain links TRBV7-9 to TRBJ2-5, with 9 positions matching TRBD2. The CDR3 runs to 14 residues. Losses at the gene ends were 5 bases for V and 4 bases for J; bases not matched to a gene: 5. The germline gives CDR1 SEHNR, CDR2 FQNEAQ (reference sequence). The CDR3: CASSARTSVETQYF. The CDR3 nucleotides read TGTGCCAGCAGCGCAAGGACTAGCGTAGAGACCCAGTACTTC.

Judged by abundance, this clonotype is medium-sized. In DNA, the CDR3 is TGTGCCACCAGTGCGGGGGGACTAGACTACAATGAGCAGTTCTTC. Translated, it gives CATSAGGLDYNEQFF. The chain has TRBV24-1 and TRBJ2-1; 8 positions match TRBD2. The germline V gene encodes CDR1 KGHDR and CDR2 SFDVKD. V was pared by 5 bases and J by 3 bases, with 5 bases of the junction left unmatched. CDR3 length: 15 residues.

This clonotype was observed many times. V and J are TRBV2 and TRBJ2-5, with 7 bases lining up with TRBD2. Germline trimming cut 6 bases from V and 3 bases from J; bases unmatched to any gene: 7. CDR1 and CDR2 (germline): SNHLY, FYNNEI. This CDR3 spans 14 amino acids. The CDR3 loop is CASSARLAEETQYF. DNA of the CDR3: TGTGCCAGCAGCGCCCGACTAGCAGAAGAGACCCAGTACTTC.